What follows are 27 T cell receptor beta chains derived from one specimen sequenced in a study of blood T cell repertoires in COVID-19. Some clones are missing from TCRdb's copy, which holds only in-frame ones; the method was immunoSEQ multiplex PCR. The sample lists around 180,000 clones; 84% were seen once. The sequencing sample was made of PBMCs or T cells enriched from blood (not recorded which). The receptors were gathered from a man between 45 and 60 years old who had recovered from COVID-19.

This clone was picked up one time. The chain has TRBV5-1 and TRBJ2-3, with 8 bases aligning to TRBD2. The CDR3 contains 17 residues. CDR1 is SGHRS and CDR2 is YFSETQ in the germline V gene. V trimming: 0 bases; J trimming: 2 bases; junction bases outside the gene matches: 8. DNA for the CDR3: TGCGCCAGCAGCTTGGGTGGCGGGGGGACTACCACAGATACGCAGTATTTT. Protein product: CASSLGGGGTTTDTQYF. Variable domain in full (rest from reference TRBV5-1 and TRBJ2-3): KAGVTQTPRYLIKTRGQQVTLSCSPISGHRSVSWYQQTPGQGLQFLFEYFSETQRNKGNFPGRFSGRQFSNSRSEMNVSTLELGDSALYLCASSLGGGGTTTDTQYFGPGTRLTVL.

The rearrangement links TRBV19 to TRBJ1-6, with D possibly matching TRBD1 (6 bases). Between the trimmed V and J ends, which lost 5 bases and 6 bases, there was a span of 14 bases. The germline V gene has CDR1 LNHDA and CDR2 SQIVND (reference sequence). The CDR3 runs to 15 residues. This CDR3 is CASSASQGFNSPLHF. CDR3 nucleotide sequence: TGTGCCAGTAGTGCCTCTCAGGGGTTTAATTCACCCCTCCACTTT.

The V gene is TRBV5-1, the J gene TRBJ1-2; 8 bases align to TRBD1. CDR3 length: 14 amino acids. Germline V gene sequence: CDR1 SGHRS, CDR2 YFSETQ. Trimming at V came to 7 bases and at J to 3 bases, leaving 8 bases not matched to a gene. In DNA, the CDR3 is TGCGCCAGCGGCGGGGACAGGAGTTACTATGGCTACACCTTC. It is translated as CASGGDRSYYGYTF.

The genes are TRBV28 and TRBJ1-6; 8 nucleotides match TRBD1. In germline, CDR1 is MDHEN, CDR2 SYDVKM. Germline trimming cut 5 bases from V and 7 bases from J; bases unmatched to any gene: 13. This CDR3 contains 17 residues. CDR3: CASSPQRTGGQNSPLHF. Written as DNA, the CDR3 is TGTGCCAGCAGTCCCCAGAGAACAGGGGGGCAGAATTCACCCCTCCACTTT.

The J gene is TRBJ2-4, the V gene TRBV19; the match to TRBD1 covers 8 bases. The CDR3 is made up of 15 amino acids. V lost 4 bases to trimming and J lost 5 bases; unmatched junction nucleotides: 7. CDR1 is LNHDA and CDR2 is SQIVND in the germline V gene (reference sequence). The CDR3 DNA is TGTGCCAGTAGTAGGACAGGGTTTTCGCAAAACATTCAGTACTTC. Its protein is CASSRTGFSQNIQYF.

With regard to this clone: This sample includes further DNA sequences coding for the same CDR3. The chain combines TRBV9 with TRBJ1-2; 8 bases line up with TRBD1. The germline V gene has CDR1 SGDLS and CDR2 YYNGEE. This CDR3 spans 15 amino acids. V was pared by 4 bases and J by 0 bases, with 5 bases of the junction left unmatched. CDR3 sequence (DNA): TGTGCCAGCAGCCCCAGGACAGGGTCTAACTATGGCTACACCTTC. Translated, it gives CASSPRTGSNYGYTF.

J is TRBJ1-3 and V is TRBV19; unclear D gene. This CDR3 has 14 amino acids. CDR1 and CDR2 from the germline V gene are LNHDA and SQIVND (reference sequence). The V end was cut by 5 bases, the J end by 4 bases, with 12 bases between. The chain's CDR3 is CASSPGPGGNTIYF. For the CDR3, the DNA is TGTGCCAGTAGTCCCGGTCCCGGGGGAAACACCATATATTTT. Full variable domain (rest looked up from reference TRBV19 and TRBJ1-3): DGGITQSPKYLFRKEGQNVTLSCEQNLNHDAMYWYRQDPGQGLRLIYYSQIVNDFQKGDIAEGYSVSREKKESFPLTVTSAQKNPTAFYLCASSPGPGGNTIYFGEGSWLTVV.

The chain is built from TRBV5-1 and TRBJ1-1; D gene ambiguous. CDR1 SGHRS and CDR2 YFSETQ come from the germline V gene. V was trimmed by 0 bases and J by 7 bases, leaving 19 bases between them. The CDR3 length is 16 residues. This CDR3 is CASSLGVWEPILEAFF. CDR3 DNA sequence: TGCGCCAGCAGCTTGGGGGTCTGGGAGCCAATCCTTGAAGCTTTCTTT. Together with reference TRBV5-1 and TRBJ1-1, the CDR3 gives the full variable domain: KAGVTQTPRYLIKTRGQQVTLSCSPISGHRSVSWYQQTPGQGLQFLFEYFSETQRNKGNFPGRFSGRQFSNSRSEMNVSTLELGDSALYLCASSLGVWEPILEAFFGQGTRLTVV.

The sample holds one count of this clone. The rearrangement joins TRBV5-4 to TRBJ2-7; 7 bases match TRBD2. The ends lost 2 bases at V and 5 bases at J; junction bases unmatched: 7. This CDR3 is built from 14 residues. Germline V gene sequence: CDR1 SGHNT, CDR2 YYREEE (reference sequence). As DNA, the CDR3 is TGTGCCAGCAGCTTCACTAGCGATCGGAACGAGCAGTACTTC. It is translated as CASSFTSDRNEQYF.

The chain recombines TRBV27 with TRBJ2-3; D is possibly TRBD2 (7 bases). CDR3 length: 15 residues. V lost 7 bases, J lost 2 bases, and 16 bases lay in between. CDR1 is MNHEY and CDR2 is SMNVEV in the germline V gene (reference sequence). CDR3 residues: CASTSAGADTDTQYF. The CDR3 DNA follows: TGTGCCAGCACGTCGGCGGGGGCCGACACAGATACGCAGTATTTT.

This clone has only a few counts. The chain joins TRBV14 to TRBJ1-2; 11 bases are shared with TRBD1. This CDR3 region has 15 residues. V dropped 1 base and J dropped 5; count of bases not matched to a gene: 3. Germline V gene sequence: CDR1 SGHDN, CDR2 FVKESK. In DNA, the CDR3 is TGTGCCAGCAGCCAAGGGACAGGGGGCTATTATGGCTACACCTTC. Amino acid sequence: CASSQGTGGYYGYTF.

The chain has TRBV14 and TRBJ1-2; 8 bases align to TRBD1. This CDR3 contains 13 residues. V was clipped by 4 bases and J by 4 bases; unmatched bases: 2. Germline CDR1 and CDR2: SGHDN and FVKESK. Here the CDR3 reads CASSPDRGYGYTF. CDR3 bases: TGTGCCAGCAGCCCAGACAGGGGCTATGGCTACACCTTC.

This CDR3 is CASSSTSGGAGDTQYF. DNA for the CDR3: TGTGCCAGCAGCTCTACTAGCGGGGGGGCCGGGGATACGCAGTATTTT. The chain employs TRBV7-2 and TRBJ2-3; TRBD2 agrees at 13 bases. Germline lookup yields CDR1 SGHTA and CDR2 FQGNSA. The CDR3 totals 16 residues. With 4 bases clipped from V and 6 bases from J, the junction kept 7 bases outside the gene matches.

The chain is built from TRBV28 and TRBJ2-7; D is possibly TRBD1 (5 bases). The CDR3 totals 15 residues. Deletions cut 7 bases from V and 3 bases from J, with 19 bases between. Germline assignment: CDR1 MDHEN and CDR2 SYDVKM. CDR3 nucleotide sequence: TGTGCCAGCACCTCCAGGGTTCCCCTAGGCTACGAGCAGTACTTC. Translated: CASTSRVPLGYEQYF.

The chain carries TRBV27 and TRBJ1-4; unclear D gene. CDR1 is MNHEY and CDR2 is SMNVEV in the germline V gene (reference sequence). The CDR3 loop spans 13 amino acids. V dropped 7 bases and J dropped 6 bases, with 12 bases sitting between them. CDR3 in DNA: TGTGCCAGCACCCGAAAGCCCCATGAAAAACTGTTTTTT. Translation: CASTRKPHEKLFF.

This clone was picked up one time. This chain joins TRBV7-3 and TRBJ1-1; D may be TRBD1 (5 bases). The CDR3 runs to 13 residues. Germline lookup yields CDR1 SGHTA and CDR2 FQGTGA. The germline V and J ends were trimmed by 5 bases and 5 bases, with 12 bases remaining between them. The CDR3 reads CASSRQQGTEAFF. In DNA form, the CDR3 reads TGTGCCAGCAGCCGACAGCAAGGAACTGAAGCTTTCTTT.

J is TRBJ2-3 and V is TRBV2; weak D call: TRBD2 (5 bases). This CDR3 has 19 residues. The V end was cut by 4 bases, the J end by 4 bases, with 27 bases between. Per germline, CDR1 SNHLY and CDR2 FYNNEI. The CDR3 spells CASSVPFLTLSGGADTQYF. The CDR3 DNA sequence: TGTGCCAGCAGTGTCCCCTTTCTAACATTAAGCGGAGGCGCAGATACGCAGTATTTT.

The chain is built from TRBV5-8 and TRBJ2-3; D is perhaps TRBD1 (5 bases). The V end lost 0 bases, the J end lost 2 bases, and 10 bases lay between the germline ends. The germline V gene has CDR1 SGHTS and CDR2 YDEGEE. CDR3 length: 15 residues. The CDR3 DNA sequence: TGTGCCAGCAGCTTGGGCCCAGGGCTCACAGATACGCAGTATTTT. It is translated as CASSLGPGLTDTQYF.

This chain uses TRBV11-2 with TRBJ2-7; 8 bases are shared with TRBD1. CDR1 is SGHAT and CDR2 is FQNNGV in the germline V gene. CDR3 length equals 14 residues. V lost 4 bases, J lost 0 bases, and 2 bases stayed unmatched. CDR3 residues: CASSSQGVSYEQYF. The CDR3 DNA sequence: TGTGCCAGCAGCTCACAGGGGGTCTCCTACGAGCAGTACTTC.

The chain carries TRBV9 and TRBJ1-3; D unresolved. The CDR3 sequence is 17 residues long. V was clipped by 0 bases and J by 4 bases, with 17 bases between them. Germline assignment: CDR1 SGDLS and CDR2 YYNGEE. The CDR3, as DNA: TGTGCCAGCAGCGTAGGCGCCCAACCGGGGTCCGGAAACACCATATATTTT. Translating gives CASSVGAQPGSGNTIYF.

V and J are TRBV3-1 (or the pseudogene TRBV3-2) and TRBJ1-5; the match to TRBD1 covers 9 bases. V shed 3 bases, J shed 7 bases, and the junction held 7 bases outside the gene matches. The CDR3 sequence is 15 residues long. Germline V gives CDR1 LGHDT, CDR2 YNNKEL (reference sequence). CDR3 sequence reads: CASSQTQGARQPQHF. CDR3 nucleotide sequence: TGTGCCAGCAGCCAGACACAGGGGGCCCGGCAGCCCCAGCATTTT.

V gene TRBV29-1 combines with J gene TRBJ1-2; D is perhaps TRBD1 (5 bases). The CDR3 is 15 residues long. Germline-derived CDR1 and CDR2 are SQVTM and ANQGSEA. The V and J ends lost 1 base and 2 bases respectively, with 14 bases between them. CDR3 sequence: CSVEVGRGLNYGYTF. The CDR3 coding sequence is TGCAGCGTTGAAGTAGGTAGGGGACTCAACTATGGCTACACCTTC.

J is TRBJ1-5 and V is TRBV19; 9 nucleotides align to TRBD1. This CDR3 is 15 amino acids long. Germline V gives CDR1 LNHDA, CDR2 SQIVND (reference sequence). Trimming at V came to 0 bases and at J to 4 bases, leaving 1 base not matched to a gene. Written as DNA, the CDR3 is TGTGCCAGTAGTATAGAAGGGACAGGGAATCAGCCCCAGCATTTT. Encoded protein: CASSIEGTGNQPQHF.

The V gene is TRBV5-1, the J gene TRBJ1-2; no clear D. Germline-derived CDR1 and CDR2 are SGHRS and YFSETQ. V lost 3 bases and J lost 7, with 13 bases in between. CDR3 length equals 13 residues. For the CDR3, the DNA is TGCGCCAGCAGCTCCCTGGACTTACCTGGCTACACCTTC. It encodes CASSSLDLPGYTF.

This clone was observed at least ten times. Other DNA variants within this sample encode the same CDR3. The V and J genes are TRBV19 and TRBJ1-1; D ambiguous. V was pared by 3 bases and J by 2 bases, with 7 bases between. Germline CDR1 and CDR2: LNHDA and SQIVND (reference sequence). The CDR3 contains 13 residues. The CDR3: CASSINSNTEAFF. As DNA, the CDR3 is TGTGCCAGTAGTATCAACAGTAACACTGAAGCTTTCTTT.

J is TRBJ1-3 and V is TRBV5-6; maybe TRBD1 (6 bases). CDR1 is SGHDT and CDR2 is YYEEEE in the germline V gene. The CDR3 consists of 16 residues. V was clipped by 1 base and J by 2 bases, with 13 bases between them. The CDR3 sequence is CASSLTQGPAGNTIYF. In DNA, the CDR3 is TGTGCCAGCAGCTTGACCCAGGGGCCTGCTGGAAACACCATATATTTT.

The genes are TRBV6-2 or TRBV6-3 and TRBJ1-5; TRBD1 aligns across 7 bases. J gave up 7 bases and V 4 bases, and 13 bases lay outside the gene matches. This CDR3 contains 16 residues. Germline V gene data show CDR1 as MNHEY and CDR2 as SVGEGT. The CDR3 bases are TGTGCCAGCAGTTCGAGGGGGCAGGGCTCGGGGCAGCCCCAGCATTTT. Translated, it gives CASSSRGQGSGQPQHF.